Each of the 18 T cell receptor beta chains below was sequenced from the same sample in a study of T cells in tumors after PD-1 blockade. Repertoires were generated with immunoSEQ multiplex PCR, while TCRdb's copy carries only in-frame clones and drops some. The repertoire holds roughly 14,000 clones, with more than 65% as singletons. The material sequenced was PBMCs, taken after anti-PD-1 treatment. These receptors came from a human donor with basal cell carcinoma.

This rearrangement joins TRBV5-6 to TRBJ2-3; 11 bases agree with TRBD2. J was trimmed by 4 bases and V by 2 bases; bases with no gene match: 9. This CDR3 comprises 17 residues. Germline CDR1 and CDR2: SGHDT and YYEEEE. CDR3 sequence (DNA): TGTGCCAGCAGCTTATGGCTAGCGGGGGGCCAATCAGATACGCAGTATTTT. This translates into CASSLWLAGGQSDTQYF.

The V gene is TRBV2, the J gene TRBJ2-1; tentatively, D is TRBD2 (7 bases). This CDR3 spans 19 amino acids. The V gene lost 11 bases and the J gene lost 0 bases, with 29 bases spanning the gap. Germline lookup yields CDR1 SNHLY and CDR2 FYNNEI. CDR3 coding DNA: TGTGCCCCCTGTCATGGGGGGGCGCGGGCGGGGAGCTCCTACAATGAGCAGTTCTTC. This codes for CAPCHGGARAGSSYNEQFF.

V usage is TRBV5-6 and J usage is TRBJ2-1; a possible D gene is TRBD1 (6 bases). V lost 0 bases and J 12 bases, leaving 13 bases between the germline ends. This CDR3 has 13 amino acids. Germline lookup yields CDR1 SGHDT and CDR2 YYEEEE. The CDR3 loop reads CASSLGTDSLQFF. The CDR3 DNA is TGTGCCAGCAGCTTGGGAACGGACAGTTTGCAGTTCTTC. Full variable domain (rest looked up from reference TRBV5-6 and TRBJ2-1): DAGVTQSPTHLIKTRGQQVTLRCSPKSGHDTVSWYQQALGQGPQFIFQYYEEEERQRGNFPDRFSGHQFPNYSSELNVNALLLGDSALYLCASSLGTDSLQFFGPGTRLTVL.

The chain is built from TRBV3-1 (or the pseudogene TRBV3-2) and TRBJ2-1; 7 bases align to TRBD2. V lost 3 bases and J lost 3; bases outside the gene matches: 14. CDR1 and CDR2 (germline): LGHDT, YNNKEL (reference sequence). This CDR3 is 18 amino acids long. The chain's CDR3 is CASSQGTWGRAGYNEQFF. The CDR3, as DNA: TGTGCCAGCAGCCAGGGGACTTGGGGGAGGGCCGGCTACAATGAGCAGTTCTTC.

The genes are TRBV7-2 and TRBJ2-7, with 9 bases aligning to TRBD2. Germline CDR1 and CDR2: SGHTA and FQGNSA. The V and J ends lost 6 bases and 2 bases, in that order; junction bases with no gene match: 2. This CDR3 comprises 13 residues. The CDR3 sequence: CASRSSGAYEQYF. Written as DNA, the CDR3 is TGTGCCAGCAGGTCTAGCGGGGCCTACGAGCAGTACTTC.

V gene TRBV28 combines with J gene TRBJ2-1; 9 nucleotides agree with TRBD2. The germline gives CDR1 MDHEN, CDR2 SYDVKM. V lost 4 bases and J lost 6; bases outside the gene matches: 10. The CDR3 is 16 residues long. CDR3 DNA sequence: TGTGCCAGCAGTTCGCCGCTGAGCGGGAGGACCAATGAGCAGTTCTTC. This translates into CASSSPLSGRTNEQFF.

This chain connects TRBV6-2 or TRBV6-3 to TRBJ2-3, with D possibly being TRBD2 (6 bases). Trimming took off 6 bases at V and 4 bases at J, with 17 bases between the two ends. Germline V gene sequence: CDR1 MNHEY, CDR2 SVGEGT. CDR3 length: 15 residues. This CDR3 is CASSPGVGASDTQYF. In DNA form, the CDR3 reads TGTGCCAGCAGCCCGGGAGTAGGGGCCTCAGATACGCAGTATTTT.

J is TRBJ2-5 and V is TRBV2; 7 bases map to TRBD2. This CDR3 spans 15 amino acids. Germline CDR1 is SNHLY and CDR2 is FYNNEI. Unmatched junction bases numbered 6, after V lost 4 bases and J lost 1 base. The CDR3 region is CASSARRGSQETQYF. The CDR3 coding sequence is TGTGCCAGCAGTGCTCGGCGGGGGTCCCAAGAGACCCAGTACTTC.

The rearrangement joins TRBV3-1 (or the pseudogene TRBV3-2) to TRBJ2-7; D perhaps matches TRBD1 (5 bases). The germline CDR1 and CDR2 sequences are LGHDT and YNNKEL (reference sequence). Between the trimmed V and J ends, which lost 5 bases and 2 bases, there was a span of 13 bases. This CDR3 region has 14 residues. CDR3 nucleotides: TGTGCCAGCAGCTCGGTAGCAGGGCCCTACGAGCAGTACTTC. Translated: CASSSVAGPYEQYF.

This clone was counted a few times. The chain uses TRBV10-3 and TRBJ2-7; D ambiguous. CDR1 and CDR2 (germline): ENHRY, SYGVKD. V shed 3 bases and J shed 6 bases, with 6 bases lying between them. This CDR3 spans 11 amino acids. CDR3: CAISDLGEQYF. CDR3 DNA sequence: TGTGCCATCAGTGATCTGGGCGAGCAGTACTTC.

V gene TRBV15 combines with J gene TRBJ1-6; D not resolved. The germline V gene encodes CDR1 LNHNV and CDR2 YYDKDF (reference sequence). V shed 1 base and J shed 5 bases, with 12 bases lying between them. The length of the CDR3 is 16 residues. In DNA, the CDR3 is TGTGCCACCAGCAGAGGGACGGATGGGAATAATTCACCCCTCCACTTT. It is translated as CATSRGTDGNNSPLHF. Looking up the rest from reference TRBV15 and TRBJ1-6 gives the full variable domain: DAMVIQNPRYQVTQFGKPVTLSCSQTLNHNVMYWYQQKSSQAPKLLFHYYDKDFNNEADTPDNFQSRRPNTSFCFLDIRSPGLGDTAMYLCATSRGTDGNNSPLHFGNGTRLTVT.

The V gene is TRBV7-9, the J gene TRBJ1-3; 11 nucleotides line up with TRBD1. CDR1 and CDR2 from the germline V gene are SEHNR and FQNEAQ (reference sequence). J gave up 2 bases and V 5 bases, and 8 bases lay outside the gene matches. The CDR3 totals 17 residues. The CDR3 DNA sequence: TGTGCCAGCAGCCGTTCCGGGACAGGGGGTACTGGAAACACCATATATTTT. Amino acid sequence: CASSRSGTGGTGNTIYF.

This clone is labeled large. This sequence joins TRBV7-2 and TRBJ2-3; 9 nucleotides line up with TRBD2. The CDR3 loop spans 15 amino acids. Per germline, CDR1 SGHTA and CDR2 FQGNSA. With 5 bases clipped from V and 3 bases from J, the junction kept 6 bases outside the gene matches. CDR3 coding DNA: TGTGCCAGCAGCCCAGACAGCGGGGGGACAGATACGCAGTATTTT. Residues: CASSPDSGGTDTQYF.

The CDR3 loop is CASSARGDSRLYEQYF. The CDR3 nucleotides read TGTGCCAGCAGCGCCCGGGGGGACTCAAGATTGTACGAGCAGTACTTC. V usage is TRBV27 and J usage is TRBJ2-7; 7 positions agree with TRBD2. Unmatched junction bases numbered 15, after V lost 6 bases and J lost 4 bases. CDR3 size: 16 residues. From germline, CDR1 is MNHEY and CDR2 SMNVEV (reference sequence).

This chain uses TRBV2 with TRBJ1-2; D not certain. Deletions cut 6 bases from V and 2 bases from J, with 7 bases between. The CDR3 sequence is 12 residues long. Germline V lookup: CDR1 SNHLY, CDR2 FYNNEI. The CDR3 coding sequence is TGTGCCAGCAGGAGGGAAAACTATGGCTACACCTTC. Translated, it gives CASRRENYGYTF.

The V and J genes are TRBV9 and TRBJ2-5; TRBD2 aligns across 13 bases. This CDR3 has 17 amino acids. Looked up from germline, CDR1 is SGDLS and CDR2 is YYNGEE. The trim removed 0 bases at V and 4 bases at J, leaving 6 bases unmatched. Here the CDR3 reads CASSVEGLAGMGETQYF. CDR3 nucleotide sequence: TGTGCCAGCAGCGTAGAGGGACTAGCGGGAATGGGAGAGACCCAGTACTTC.

This clone was seen a single time. The chain recombines TRBV7-2 with TRBJ1-4; D is uncertain. There are 13 residues in the CDR3. Per the germline V gene, CDR1 is SGHTA and CDR2 is FQGNSA. V was cut by 3 bases and J by 6 bases, with 8 bases left in between. Here the CDR3 reads CASSLGGDEKLFF. CDR3 coding DNA: TGTGCCAGCAGCTTGGGAGGTGATGAAAAACTGTTTTTT.

The gene calls are TRBV5-4 and TRBJ1-4; D gene uncertain. V lost 3 bases and J lost 7, with 7 bases in between. The CDR3 totals 12 residues. Germline values: CDR1 SGHNT, CDR2 YYREEE (reference sequence). CDR3 bases: TGTGCCAGCAGCTCACTAGGTGAAAAACTGTTTTTT. Its translation: CASSSLGEKLFF.